These 22 T cell receptor beta chains were all obtained from the same sample, sequenced in a study of CD8 T cells in Susac syndrome. cDNA came from roughly 0.5 to 1 ug RNA primed by random hexamers. TCRdb passed the immunoSEQ multiplex PCR reads through MiXCR, listing each CDR3 protein once. Of around 120,000 distinct CDR3 sequences listed, roughly 94% were seen once; the top ten hold 0.1% to 0.15%. Sequencing was done on a sample of CD4+ T cells from PBMCs. These receptors were obtained from a human donor with multiple sclerosis.

J is TRBJ2-2 and V is TRBV19; 9 bases map to TRBD1. The CDR3 extends over 14 amino acids. Looked up from germline, CDR1 is LNHDA and CDR2 is SQIVND (reference sequence). V lost 10 bases and J lost 2; bases outside the gene matches: 5. DNA for the CDR3: TGTGCCACTGGGACAGGGACTAACACCGGGGAGCTGTTTTTT. It specifies CATGTGTNTGELFF.

The chain uses TRBV20-1 and TRBJ1-1; D unclear. The CDR3 length is 12 residues. V was trimmed by 2 bases and J by 8 bases, leaving 12 bases between them. The germline V gene encodes CDR1 DFQATT and CDR2 SNEGSKA (reference sequence). The CDR3 reads CSARMTSHEAFF. CDR3 nucleotide sequence: TGCAGTGCTAGAATGACAAGCCACGAAGCTTTCTTT.

The genes are TRBV10-3 and TRBJ2-5; TRBD1 agrees at 12 bases. The CDR3 is 15 amino acids. The junction had 6 bases not matched to a gene; V was cut back by 5 bases and J by 5 bases. CDR1 and CDR2 (germline): ENHRY, SYGVKD. CDR3 coding DNA: TGTGCCATCAGTAACGGGACAGGGGGCGAGGAGACCCAGTACTTC. Translated, it gives CAISNGTGGEETQYF.

This sequence joins TRBV10-3 and TRBJ2-1; D call uncertain. The CDR3 runs 13 residues. The V gene's germline CDR1 is ENHRY and CDR2 SYGVKD. V lost 1 base, J lost 4 bases, and 5 bases lay in between. The chain's CDR3 is CAISELQYNEQFF. The CDR3 nucleotides are TGTGCCATCAGTGAGTTGCAGTACAATGAGCAGTTCTTC.

CDR3 in amino acids: CASSLAGREAFF. CDR3 bases: TGTGCCAGCAGCTTGGCCGGCAGGGAAGCTTTCTTT. The chain is built from TRBV7-9 and TRBJ1-1, with D unresolved. Trimming took 3 bases from V and 8 from J, leaving 10 bases between them. The CDR3 loop spans 12 amino acids. Germline V gene lookup returns CDR1 SEHNR and CDR2 FQNEAQ (reference sequence).

The chain uses TRBV19 and TRBJ1-6, with 7 bases identical to TRBD1. The ends lost 7 bases at V and 10 bases at J; junction bases unmatched: 10. The germline gives CDR1 LNHDA, CDR2 SQIVND (reference sequence). The CDR3 extends over 14 amino acids. CDR3 region: CASTRQGEGSPLHF. The CDR3 bases are TGTGCCAGTACCCGACAGGGTGAGGGGTCACCCCTCCACTTT.

The V and J genes are TRBV5-1 and TRBJ1-1; TRBD1 is a possible D gene (6 bases). Trimming removed 3 bases from V and 0 bases from J, with 15 bases in between. The CDR3 totals 16 residues. Germline assignment: CDR1 SGHRS and CDR2 YFSETQ. The CDR3 spells CASSWKDSSVNTEAFF. DNA of the CDR3: TGCGCCAGCAGCTGGAAGGACAGCAGTGTGAACACTGAAGCTTTCTTT. Looking up the rest from reference TRBV5-1 and TRBJ1-1 gives the full variable domain: KAGVTQTPRYLIKTRGQQVTLSCSPISGHRSVSWYQQTPGQGLQFLFEYFSETQRNKGNFPGRFSGRQFSNSRSEMNVSTLELGDSALYLCASSWKDSSVNTEAFFGQGTRLTVV.

A note on this clonotype: Germline and junction disagree at one end, which may indicate a read error. The chain recombines TRBV19 with TRBJ1-6, with TRBD1 matching over 9 bases. Germline values: CDR1 LNHDA, CDR2 SQIVND (reference sequence). CDR3 length: 15 residues. The DNA of the CDR3 is TGTGCCAGTAGCAGGGAAGGGACAGGGTCTTCATCCCTCCACTTT. Amino acids: CASSREGTGSSSLHF.

The chain combines TRBV20-1 with TRBJ2-1, with D unresolved. CDR3 length: 11 residues. Trimming pared 2 bases from V and 9 bases from J, leaving 8 bases between. The germline V gene encodes CDR1 DFQATT and CDR2 SNEGSKA (reference sequence). The CDR3 DNA reads TGCAGTGCTAGAATAGTCGCTGAGCAGTTCTTC. Amino acids: CSARIVAEQFF.

This clonotype was observed a single time. The chain recombines TRBV7-8 with TRBJ2-2; 12 nucleotides match TRBD2. CDR3 length: 19 amino acids. The V gene's germline CDR1 is SGHVS and CDR2 FQNEAQ. The trim removed 5 bases at V and 0 bases at J, leaving 10 bases unmatched. CDR3 residues: CASSQRRLAGASNTGELFF. DNA for the CDR3: TGTGCCAGCAGCCAAAGGCGACTAGCGGGGGCTTCGAACACCGGGGAGCTGTTTTTT.

The J gene is TRBJ2-3, the V gene TRBV20-1; the match to TRBD2 covers 7 bases. Germline V CDR1 and CDR2: DFQATT, SNEGSKA (reference sequence). V shed 6 bases, J shed 4 bases, and the junction held 4 bases outside the gene matches. The CDR3 sequence is 12 residues long. Here the CDR3 reads CSAMAGADTQYF. CDR3 nucleotides: TGCAGTGCCATGGCGGGGGCAGATACGCAGTATTTT.

This sequence joins TRBV20-1 and TRBJ2-7; TRBD1 agrees at 10 bases. This CDR3 is 15 amino acids long. CDR1 is DFQATT, CDR2 SNEGSKA, per germline (reference sequence). The J segment lost 5 bases and the V segment lost 5 bases, leaving 12 bases of the junction unmatched. The CDR3 DNA reads TGCAGTGCTGGATTCCCGAGACAGGGGGCCCACGAGCAGTACTTC. Translated, it gives CSAGFPRQGAHEQYF.

A few counts support this clonotype. J is TRBJ1-1 and V is TRBV2, with D perhaps matching TRBD1 (5 bases). The CDR3 loop spans 13 amino acids. Germline values: CDR1 SNHLY, CDR2 FYNNEI. Deletions cut 4 bases from V and 1 base from J, with 7 bases between. CDR3 coding DNA: TGTGCCAGCAGTGGGGACGGGAACACTGAAGCTTTCTTT. It translates to CASSGDGNTEAFF.

CDR3 nucleotides: TGTGCCAGCAGCTTCGGGGTGGTCCAAACGCAGTATTTT. Translating it yields CASSFGVVQTQYF. This sequence joins TRBV7-2 and TRBJ2-3; possible D gene TRBD2, 5 bases. Per the germline V gene, CDR1 is SGHTA and CDR2 is FQGNSA. Trimming removed 3 bases from V and 9 bases from J, with 13 bases in between. This CDR3 region has 13 residues. Together with reference TRBV7-2 and TRBJ2-3, the CDR3 gives the full variable domain: GAGVSQSPSNKVTEKGKDVELRCDPISGHTALYWYRQSLGQGLEFLIYFQGNSAPDKSGLPSDRFSAERTGGSVSTLTIQRTQQEDSAVYLCASSFGVVQTQYFGPGTRLTVL.

This rearrangement joins TRBV18 to TRBJ1-1, with TRBD1 matching 11 bases. In germline, CDR1 is KGHSH, CDR2 LQKENI. With V trimmed by 0 bases and J by 0 bases, 3 bases remained unmatched. This CDR3 has 17 residues. The CDR3 reads CASSPPRDRGMNTEAFF. DNA for the CDR3: TGTGCCAGCTCACCACCCCGGGACAGGGGGATGAACACTGAAGCTTTCTTT. Drawing the rest from reference TRBV18 and TRBJ1-1, the complete variable domain is NAGVMQNPRHLVRRRGQEARLRCSPMKGHSHVYWYRQLPEEGLKFMVYLQKENIIDESGMPKERFSAEFPKEGPSILRIQQVVRGDSAAYFCASSPPRDRGMNTEAFFGQGTRLTVV.

The chain combines TRBV5-6 with TRBJ2-7; possible D gene TRBD1, 6 bases. The V end lost 5 bases, the J end lost 0 bases, and 18 bases lay between the germline ends. This CDR3 is built from 16 residues. The germline CDR1 and CDR2 sequences are SGHDT and YYEEEE. The CDR3 bases are TGTGCCAGCAGTTCCACAGGGCACCTCAGCTCCTACGAGCAGTACTTC. Translating it yields CASSSTGHLSSYEQYF.

The chain recombines TRBV19 with TRBJ2-7; D is perhaps TRBD1 (6 bases). Deletions cut 6 bases from V and 4 bases from J, with 16 bases between. Germline values: CDR1 LNHDA, CDR2 SQIVND (reference sequence). The CDR3 spans 14 residues. The CDR3 spells CASSRDTNTYEQYF. As DNA, the CDR3 is TGTGCCAGTAGCCGGGACACCAATACGTACGAGCAGTACTTC.

The V call is TRBV6-6, the J call TRBJ1-1, with a possible D match to TRBD1 (5 bases). In germline, CDR1 is MNHNY, CDR2 SVGAGI (reference sequence). This CDR3 contains 12 residues. Trimming stripped 11 bases from V and 1 base from J, with 11 bases between. CDR3 region: CAGKTGNTEAFF. The CDR3 DNA sequence: TGTGCCGGTAAAACAGGGAACACTGAAGCTTTCTTT.

The V gene is TRBV7-9, the J gene TRBJ2-6; D perhaps matches TRBD1 (6 bases). This CDR3 comprises 15 residues. The ends were cut back, 6 bases at V and 2 bases at J, with 11 bases in the middle. Per germline, CDR1 SEHNR and CDR2 FQNEAQ (reference sequence). The CDR3 nucleotides read TGTGCCAGCAGACAGGGTAATGCTGGGGCCAACGTCCTGACTTTC. As protein: CASRQGNAGANVLTF.

The chain links TRBV27 to TRBJ1-2; D might be TRBD1 (6 bases). The germline V gene encodes CDR1 MNHEY and CDR2 SMNVEV (reference sequence). The length of the CDR3 is 14 residues. Trimming left V 4 bases short and J 2 bases short, with 11 bases between. CDR3 in amino acids: CASSSFTGNYGYTF. In nucleotides, the CDR3 is TGTGCCAGCAGTTCATTCACAGGGAACTATGGCTACACCTTC.

This chain uses TRBV7-2 with TRBJ1-2, with 9 bases lining up with TRBD1. Looked up from germline, CDR1 is SGHTA and CDR2 is FQGNSA. This CDR3 has 14 residues. Trimming removed 3 bases from V and 8 bases from J; junction bases left unmatched: 7. CDR3 sequence reads: CASSFRDRAEGYTF. DNA for the CDR3: TGTGCCAGCAGCTTCCGGGACAGGGCCGAAGGCTACACCTTC.

V gene TRBV7-2 combines with J gene TRBJ2-7; possibly TRBD1 or TRBD2 for D (5 bases each). The CDR3 length is 14 residues. Trimming took 1 base from V and 6 from J, leaving 13 bases between them. In germline, CDR1 is SGHTA, CDR2 FQGNSA. The CDR3 here is CASSLENWGREQYF. The DNA for the CDR3 is TGTGCCAGCAGCTTAGAGAATTGGGGACGCGAGCAGTACTTC.